A single T cell receptor (beta chain) is shown here with its context. Germline CDR1 and CDR2: SQVTM and ANQGSEA. V was shortened by 7 bases and J by 3 bases, with 12 bases between the two germline ends. This CDR3 has 13 amino acids. Preparing the TCRbeta library involved the use of unique molecular identifiers. TCRdb re-analysed the PCR reads in MiXCR, keeping a single row per CDR3 protein. The sample consists of 440,000 or so distinct CDR3 sequences, roughly 44% of them appearing once. The record originates from a study of T-cell reconstitution after alpha-beta-depleted transplantation in children. The clonotype originates from a girl aged 2 to 9 with aplastic anemia, due to receive a stem cell transplant. Sample: PBMCs, taken before TCRalphabeta/CD19-depleted stem cell transplant. V usage is TRBV29-1 and J usage is TRBJ2-2, with D tentatively TRBD1 (5 bases). The DNA for the CDR3 is TGCAGCGCCGACAGAGGAGACACCGGGGAGCTGTTTTTT. This encodes CSADRGDTGELFF.